The source of this TCR beta chain is a study of T cells in narcolepsy. About the study: Donors had narcolepsy type 1 or type 2, or were healthy controls. Findings and caveats of the study: Healthy controls reportedly lacked the autoreactive clonotypes serially found in patients' blood.

V was pared by 0 bases and J by 0 bases, with 9 bases between. This CDR3 comprises 15 residues. Germline V lookup: CDR1 GTSNPN, CDR2 SVGIG (reference sequence). A word on this clone: What it recognizes is unknown.

Measured with immunoSEQ multiplex PCR; TCRdb has only the in-frame clones, and not every one. The table includes over 25,000 clones, approximately 80% detected once. Sequencing was done on a sample of CD45RA- memory CD4+ T cells from PBMCs. This sequence was found in a human donor with narcolepsy. The V gene is TRBV30, the J gene TRBJ2-1; weak D call: TRBD2 (5 bases). CDR3 nucleotide sequence: TGTGCCTGGAGTGTAGCCGGAGGCTCCTACAATGAGCAGTTCTTC. Its protein is CAWSVAGGSYNEQFF.